Presented here are 7 T cell receptor beta chains from one specimen sequenced in a study of blood T cell repertoires in COVID-19 (TCRdb year 2020). To prepare the library, the immunoSEQ multiplex PCR assay was applied. TCRdb re-hosts the immuneACCESS table, in-frame sequences only. Its copies lack some clones; in the studies checked, an unresolved V gene accounts for under half of them, and the cause for the rest is not known. In this sample the table shows over 100,000 clones, approximately 87% of which occur a single time. Of the sample, about 18% falls within the top ten clones. The specimen sequenced was peripheral blood. These receptors were collected from a woman aged 55-75 years with acute or convalescent COVID-19.

The chain joins TRBV28 to TRBJ2-3; 7 nucleotides match TRBD2. The CDR3 is made up of 15 amino acids. Per germline, CDR1 MDHEN and CDR2 SYDVKM. The V gene end was trimmed by 7 bases and the J gene end by 1 base; junction bases not matched to a gene: 8. CDR3 residues: CASTFREGRTDTQYF. The CDR3 DNA is TGTGCCAGCACCTTCAGGGAGGGTCGCACAGATACGCAGTATTTT.

This clone was recorded only once. This chain links TRBV28 with TRBJ1-1; tentatively, D is TRBD1 (5 bases). Germline V gene data show CDR1 as MDHEN and CDR2 as SYDVKM. The ends were cut back, 4 bases at V and 3 bases at J, with 6 bases in the middle. The length of the CDR3 is 12 residues. This CDR3 reads CASSWGDTEAFF. The CDR3 DNA follows: TGTGCCAGCAGTTGGGGGGACACTGAAGCTTTCTTT.

V and J are TRBV10-3 and TRBJ1-5; the D gene is possibly TRBD1 (5 bases). CDR3 size: 13 residues. Germline V gene lookup returns CDR1 ENHRY and CDR2 SYGVKD. The V and J ends lost 4 bases and 4 bases respectively, with 8 bases between them. The DNA of the CDR3 is TGTGCCATCAGTGCATCAGGGAATCAGCCCCAGCATTTT. This codes for CAISASGNQPQHF.

This clone was observed a handful of times. The chain uses TRBV30 and TRBJ2-7; TRBD1 matches at 9 bases. There are 13 residues in the CDR3. Looked up from germline, CDR1 is GTSNPN and CDR2 is SVGIG (reference sequence). V gave up 7 bases and J gave up 4 bases; unmatched junction bases: 8. The DNA for the CDR3 is TGTGCCTTTGCGGGACAGGGACCTTACGAGCAGTACTTC. It yields the protein CAFAGQGPYEQYF.

This chain joins TRBV15 and TRBJ1-5, with D unresolved. The CDR3 runs 15 residues. The germline V gene encodes CDR1 LNHNV and CDR2 YYDKDF (reference sequence). Between the trimmed V and J ends, which lost 0 bases and 4 bases, there was a span of 10 bases. Here the CDR3 reads CATSRDHTANQPQHF. The DNA for the CDR3 is TGTGCCACCAGCAGAGATCACACAGCTAATCAGCCCCAGCATTTT.

The chain recombines TRBV19 with TRBJ1-2; D is perhaps TRBD1 (5 bases). Germline V gene data show CDR1 as LNHDA and CDR2 as SQIVND (reference sequence). V shed 5 bases and J shed 4 bases, with 14 bases lying between them. The CDR3 is made up of 14 amino acids. The DNA of the CDR3 is TGTGCCAGTAGTCCGGATAGGGGCCGCTATGGCTACACCTTC. This translates into CASSPDRGRYGYTF.

The CDR3 loop reads CASSKGRGRAGETQYF. The DNA for the CDR3 is TGTGCCAGCTCTAAGGGACGTGGGAGGGCCGGGGAGACCCAGTACTTC. The chain employs TRBV28 and TRBJ2-5, with 7 nucleotides matching TRBD2. The CDR3 is 16 amino acids. Unmatched junction bases numbered 17, after V lost 8 bases and J lost 5 bases. Germline CDR1 MDHEN, CDR2 SYDVKM.